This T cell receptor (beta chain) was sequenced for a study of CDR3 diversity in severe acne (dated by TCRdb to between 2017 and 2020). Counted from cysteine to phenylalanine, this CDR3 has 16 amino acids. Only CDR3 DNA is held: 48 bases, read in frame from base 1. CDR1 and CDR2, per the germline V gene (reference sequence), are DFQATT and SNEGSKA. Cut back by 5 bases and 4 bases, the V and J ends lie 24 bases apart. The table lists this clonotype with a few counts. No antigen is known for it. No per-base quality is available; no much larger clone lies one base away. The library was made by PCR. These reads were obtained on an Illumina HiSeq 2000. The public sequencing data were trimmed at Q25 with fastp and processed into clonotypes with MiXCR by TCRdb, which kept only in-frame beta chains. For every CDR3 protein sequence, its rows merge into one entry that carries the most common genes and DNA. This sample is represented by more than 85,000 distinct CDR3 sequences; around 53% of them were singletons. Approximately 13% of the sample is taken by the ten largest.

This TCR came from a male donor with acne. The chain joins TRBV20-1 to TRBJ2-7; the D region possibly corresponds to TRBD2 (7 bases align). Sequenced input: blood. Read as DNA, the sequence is TGCAGTGCTCAGGGGTCGGCAGGGAGGGGCGTATACGAGCAGTACTTC. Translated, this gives CSAQGSAGRGVYEQYF.